The 5 T cell receptor beta chains given below trace back to one sample, sequenced in a study of cytomegalovirus exposure and HLA in healthy donors. Assay: immunoSEQ multiplex PCR; the TCRdb copy retains only in-frame clones and omits some. The sample lists around 130,000 clones, around nine tenths seen once, with 1.4% in the top ten. The sequenced material came from PBMCs. These TCRs come from a man younger than 45 in good health and CMV-seronegative.

The chain employs TRBV5-6 and TRBJ1-4; 11 bases fit TRBD1. The germline gives CDR1 SGHDT, CDR2 YYEEEE. This CDR3 is 14 amino acids long. Unmatched junction bases numbered 4, after V lost 2 bases and J lost 10 bases. The CDR3, as DNA: TGTGCCAGCAGCTTTGGACAGGGGGCTGGAAAACTGTTTTTT. Its translation is CASSFGQGAGKLFF.

V usage is TRBV9 and J usage is TRBJ2-1, with D possibly TRBD2 on 6 matching bases. Germline CDR1 reads SGDLS; CDR2 reads YYNGEE. The CDR3 is 14 amino acids. Trimming took 0 bases from V and 7 from J, leaving 11 bases between them. The DNA for the CDR3 is TGTGCCAGCAGCGTAGTGGCTAGCGTTAATGAGCAGTTCTTC. It specifies CASSVVASVNEQFF.

In its sample, this clone was seen once. V gene TRBV2 combines with J gene TRBJ2-1, with 10 bases that match TRBD2. This CDR3 comprises 15 residues. V lost 4 bases to trimming and J lost 9 bases; unmatched junction nucleotides: 9. Per the germline V gene, CDR1 is SNHLY and CDR2 is FYNNEI. The CDR3 loop is CASSVLLAGAGEQFF. DNA for the CDR3: TGTGCCAGCAGTGTCCTCCTAGCGGGAGCCGGTGAGCAGTTCTTC.

This clone was counted once. The chain has TRBV7-2 and TRBJ2-3; D not certain. V shed 5 bases and J shed 2 bases, with 20 bases lying between them. Germline CDR1 reads SGHTA; CDR2 reads FQGNSA. The CDR3 is made up of 17 amino acids. CDR3 region: CASSPRLRPRYTDTQYF. CDR3 nucleotide sequence: TGTGCCAGCAGCCCCAGACTCCGGCCCCGGTACACAGATACGCAGTATTTT. The complete variable domain, with remaining parts taken from reference TRBV7-2 and TRBJ2-3, reads GAGVSQSPSNKVTEKGKDVELRCDPISGHTALYWYRQSLGQGLEFLIYFQGNSAPDKSGLPSDRFSAERTGGSVSTLTIQRTQQEDSAVYLCASSPRLRPRYTDTQYFGPGTRLTVL.

The chain couples TRBV6-1 to TRBJ2-5; 7 bases line up with TRBD2. Germline loops: CDR1 MNHNS, CDR2 SASEGT. Trimming took 10 bases from V and 3 from J; bases not matched to a gene: 8. This CDR3 is 13 amino acids long. This chain's CDR3 is CATIPGGKETQYF. The DNA for the CDR3 is TGTGCCACCATTCCGGGGGGAAAAGAGACCCAGTACTTC.